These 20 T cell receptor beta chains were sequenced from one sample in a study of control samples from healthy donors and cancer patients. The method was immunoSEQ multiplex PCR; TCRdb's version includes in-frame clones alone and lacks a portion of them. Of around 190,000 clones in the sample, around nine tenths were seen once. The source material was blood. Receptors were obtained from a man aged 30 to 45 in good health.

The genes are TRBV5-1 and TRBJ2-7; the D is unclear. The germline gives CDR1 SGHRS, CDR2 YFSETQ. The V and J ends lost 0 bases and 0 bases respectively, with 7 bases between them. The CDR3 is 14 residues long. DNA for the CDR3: TGCGCCAGCAGCTTGGGGCGGAGCTCCTACGAGCAGTACTTC. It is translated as CASSLGRSSYEQYF.

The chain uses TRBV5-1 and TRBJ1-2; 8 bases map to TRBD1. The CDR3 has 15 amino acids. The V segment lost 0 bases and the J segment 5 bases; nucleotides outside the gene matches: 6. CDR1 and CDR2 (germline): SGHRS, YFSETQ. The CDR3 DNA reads TGCGCCAGCAGCTTGGCGGACAGGGCTGGATATGGCTACACCTTC. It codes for CASSLADRAGYGYTF.

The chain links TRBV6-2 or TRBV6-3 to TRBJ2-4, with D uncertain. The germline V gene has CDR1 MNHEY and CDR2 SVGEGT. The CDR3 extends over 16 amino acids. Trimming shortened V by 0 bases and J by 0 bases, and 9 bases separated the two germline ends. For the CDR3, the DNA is TGTGCCAGCAGTTACTCACGGTACCTAGCCAAAAACATTCAGTACTTC. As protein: CASSYSRYLAKNIQYF.

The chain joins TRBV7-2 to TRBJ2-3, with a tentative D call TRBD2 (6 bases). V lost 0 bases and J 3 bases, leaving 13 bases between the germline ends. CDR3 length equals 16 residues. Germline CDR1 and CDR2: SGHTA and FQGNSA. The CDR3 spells CASSLAVGGLTDTQYF. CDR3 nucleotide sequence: TGTGCCAGCAGCTTAGCAGTGGGGGGTTTAACAGATACGCAGTATTTT.

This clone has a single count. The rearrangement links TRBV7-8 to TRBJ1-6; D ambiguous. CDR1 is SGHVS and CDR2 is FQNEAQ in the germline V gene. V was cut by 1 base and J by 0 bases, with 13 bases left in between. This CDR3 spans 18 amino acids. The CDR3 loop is CASSLDKGGSSYNSPLHF. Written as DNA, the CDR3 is TGTGCCAGCAGCTTAGATAAGGGCGGTAGCTCCTATAATTCACCCCTCCACTTT.

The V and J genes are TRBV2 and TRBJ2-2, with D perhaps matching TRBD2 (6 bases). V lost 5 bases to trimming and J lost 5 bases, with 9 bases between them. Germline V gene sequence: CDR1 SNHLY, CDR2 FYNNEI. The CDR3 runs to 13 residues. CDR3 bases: TGTGCCAGCAGTCAGCTAGCGACCGGGGAGCTGTTTTTT. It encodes CASSQLATGELFF.

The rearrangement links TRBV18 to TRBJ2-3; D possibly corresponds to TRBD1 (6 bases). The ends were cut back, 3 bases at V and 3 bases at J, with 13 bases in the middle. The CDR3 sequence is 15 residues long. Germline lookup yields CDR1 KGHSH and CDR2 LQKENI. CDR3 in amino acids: CASSPTITGTDTQYF. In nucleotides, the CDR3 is TGTGCCAGCTCACCGACGATAACAGGGACAGATACGCAGTATTTT.

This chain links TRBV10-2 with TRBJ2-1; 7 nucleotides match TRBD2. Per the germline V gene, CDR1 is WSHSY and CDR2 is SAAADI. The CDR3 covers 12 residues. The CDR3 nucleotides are TGCGGAGCGGGGCTTACCTACAATGAGCAGTTCTTC. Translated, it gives CGAGLTYNEQFF.

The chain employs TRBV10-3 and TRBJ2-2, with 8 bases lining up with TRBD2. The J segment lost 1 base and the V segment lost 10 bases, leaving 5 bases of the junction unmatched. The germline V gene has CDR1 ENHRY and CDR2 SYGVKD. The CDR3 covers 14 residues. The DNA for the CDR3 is TGTGCCAGCAGGAGCGGGGGGAACACCGGGGAGCTGTTTTTT. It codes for CASRSGGNTGELFF.

The CDR3 here is CASSLEWAGSYEQYF. The CDR3 DNA follows: TGTGCCAGCAGCTTAGAGTGGGCAGGCTCCTACGAGCAGTACTTC. The genes are TRBV11-2 and TRBJ2-7; no reliable D call. Trimming removed 0 bases from V and 0 bases from J, with 9 bases in between. Germline-derived CDR1 and CDR2 are SGHAT and FQNNGV. This CDR3 region has 15 residues.

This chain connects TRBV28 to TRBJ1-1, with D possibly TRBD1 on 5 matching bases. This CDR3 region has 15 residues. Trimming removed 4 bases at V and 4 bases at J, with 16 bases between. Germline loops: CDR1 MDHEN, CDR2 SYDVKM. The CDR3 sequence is CASSSVEGMGTEAFF. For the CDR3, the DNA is TGTGCCAGCAGTTCAGTGGAGGGGATGGGCACTGAAGCTTTCTTT.

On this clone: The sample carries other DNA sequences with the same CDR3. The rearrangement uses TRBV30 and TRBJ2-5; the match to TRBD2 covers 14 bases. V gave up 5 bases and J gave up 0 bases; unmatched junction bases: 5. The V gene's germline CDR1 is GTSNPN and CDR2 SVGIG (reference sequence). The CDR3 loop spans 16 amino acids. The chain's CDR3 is CAWGLAGGTYQETQYF. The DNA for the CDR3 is TGTGCCTGGGGACTAGCGGGGGGCACGTACCAAGAGACCCAGTACTTC.

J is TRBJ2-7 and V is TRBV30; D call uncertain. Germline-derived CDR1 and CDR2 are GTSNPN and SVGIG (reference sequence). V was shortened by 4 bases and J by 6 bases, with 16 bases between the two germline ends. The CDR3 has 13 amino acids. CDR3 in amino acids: CAWTIRTSGEQYF. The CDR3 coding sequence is TGTGCCTGGACCATCCGCACATCGGGCGAGCAGTACTTC.

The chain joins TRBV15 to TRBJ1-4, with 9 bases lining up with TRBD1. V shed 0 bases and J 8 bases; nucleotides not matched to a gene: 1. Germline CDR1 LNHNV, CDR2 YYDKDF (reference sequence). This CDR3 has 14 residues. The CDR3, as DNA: TGTGCCACCAGCAGAGAACAGGGGGCCGAAAAACTGTTTTTT. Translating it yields CATSREQGAEKLFF.

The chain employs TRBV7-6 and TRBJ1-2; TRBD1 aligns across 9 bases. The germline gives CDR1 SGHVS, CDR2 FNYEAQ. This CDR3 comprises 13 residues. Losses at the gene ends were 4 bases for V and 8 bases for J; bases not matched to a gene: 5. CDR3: CASSSGTGIGYTF. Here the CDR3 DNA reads TGTGCCAGCAGCTCCGGGACAGGGATCGGCTACACCTTC.

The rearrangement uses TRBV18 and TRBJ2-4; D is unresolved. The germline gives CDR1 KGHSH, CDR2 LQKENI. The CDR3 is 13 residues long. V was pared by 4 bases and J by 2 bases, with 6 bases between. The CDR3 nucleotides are TGTGCCAGCTCACTAGGGACCAAAAACATTCAGTACTTC. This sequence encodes CASSLGTKNIQYF.

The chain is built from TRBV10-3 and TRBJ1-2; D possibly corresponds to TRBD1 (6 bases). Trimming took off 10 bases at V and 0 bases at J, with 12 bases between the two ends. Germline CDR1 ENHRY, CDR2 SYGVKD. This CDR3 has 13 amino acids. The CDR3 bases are TGTGCCACCACCAGGGGAGCTAACTATGGCTACACCTTC. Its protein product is CATTRGANYGYTF.

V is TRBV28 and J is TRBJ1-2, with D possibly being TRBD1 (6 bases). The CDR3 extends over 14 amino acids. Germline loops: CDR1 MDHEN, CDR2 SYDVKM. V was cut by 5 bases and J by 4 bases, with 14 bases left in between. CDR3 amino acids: CASSTLGQRYGYTF. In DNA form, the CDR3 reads TGTGCCAGCAGTACACTCGGACAGCGCTATGGCTACACCTTC.

CDR3 protein: CASSRGASGIAKNIQYF. The CDR3 coding sequence is TGTGCCAGTTCAAGAGGGGCTAGCGGGATAGCCAAAAACATTCAGTACTTC. The chain joins TRBV28 to TRBJ2-4; 9 nucleotides line up with TRBD2. V shed 9 bases, J shed 0 bases, and the junction held 12 bases outside the gene matches. The germline CDR1 and CDR2 sequences are MDHEN and SYDVKM. The CDR3 consists of 17 residues.

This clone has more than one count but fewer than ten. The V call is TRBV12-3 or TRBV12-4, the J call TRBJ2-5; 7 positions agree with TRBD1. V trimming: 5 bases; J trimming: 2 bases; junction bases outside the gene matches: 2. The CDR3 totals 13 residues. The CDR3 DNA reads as TGTGCCAGCAGTGTGGGACAGCAAGAGACCCAGTACTTC. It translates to CASSVGQQETQYF.